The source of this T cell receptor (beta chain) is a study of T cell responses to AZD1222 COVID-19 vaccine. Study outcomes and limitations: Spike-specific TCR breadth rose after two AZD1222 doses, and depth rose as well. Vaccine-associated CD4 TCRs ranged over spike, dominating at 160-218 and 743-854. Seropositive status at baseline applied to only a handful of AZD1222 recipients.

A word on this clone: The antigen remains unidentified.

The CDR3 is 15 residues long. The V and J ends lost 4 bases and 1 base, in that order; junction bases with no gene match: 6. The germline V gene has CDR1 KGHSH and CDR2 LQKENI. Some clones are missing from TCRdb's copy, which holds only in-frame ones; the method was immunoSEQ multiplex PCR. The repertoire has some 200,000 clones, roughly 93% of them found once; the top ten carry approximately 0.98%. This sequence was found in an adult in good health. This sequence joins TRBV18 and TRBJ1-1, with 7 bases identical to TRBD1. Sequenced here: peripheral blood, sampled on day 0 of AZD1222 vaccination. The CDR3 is CASSLGQASNTEAFF. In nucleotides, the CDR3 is TGTGCCAGCTCACTCGGACAGGCCTCGAACACTGAAGCTTTCTTT.